This T cell receptor beta chain was recovered during a study of cytomegalovirus exposure and HLA in healthy donors. Across the study: The study's early data release held roughly 91 million unique TCRs from HLA-typed donors. Study outcomes and limitations: It was reported in a later analysis that an Asian-associated ancestry cluster showed fewer N-insertions than the 666-donor mean.

About this clone itself: The antigen is not known.

PCR involved 60 Vbeta and 13 Jbeta primers. Repertoires were generated with immunoSEQ multiplex PCR, while TCRdb's copy carries only in-frame clones and drops some. This table holds 150,000 or so clones, around 72% found once. Looked up from germline, CDR1 is SGHRS and CDR2 is YFSETQ. V was clipped by 3 bases and J by 6 bases; unmatched bases: 20. The CDR3 is 18 residues long. Sequenced: PBMCs. The V gene is TRBV5-1, the J gene TRBJ2-7; 8 bases align to TRBD1. The receptor comes from a young man in good health and CMV-seropositive. In DNA form, the CDR3 reads TGCGCCAGCAGCTGGGGGAATTGGGCAGGGACAGGCGTCGGCGAGCAGTACTTC. Translated, it gives CASSWGNWAGTGVGEQYF.